What follows describes a single T cell receptor (beta chain). Method: immunoSEQ multiplex PCR; TCRdb's copy keeps in-frame clones and lacks some. The sample holds around 130,000 clones; around 90% are singletons and the top ten take more than 9%. The V end lost 4 bases, the J end lost 1 base, and 17 bases lay between the germline ends. Germline assignment: CDR1 SGHRS and CDR2 YFSETQ. This CDR3 is built from 16 residues. The sample originates from a study of blood T cell repertoires in COVID-19. About the study: The cDNA or gDNA used as material had been derived from T cells, B-cell-depleted T cells, or PBMCs.

The sample comprised peripheral blood. This chain connects TRBV5-1 to TRBJ1-1; unclear D gene. This clonotype was sampled from a man in his 60s with active or convalescent COVID-19. CDR3 sequence (DNA): TGCGCCAGCAGCCCCGGGGTCCGGACTACGAACACTGAAGCTTTCTTT. Translated, it gives CASSPGVRTTNTEAFF.